Listed below are T cell receptor beta chains from one sample, sequenced in a study of T cell repertoires in cytomegalovirus infection. These receptors have no known antigen. TCRdb re-derived calls from the reads in MiXCR, one entry per CDR3 protein. This sample yields approximately 990,000 distinct CDR3 sequences, of which 31% are seen a single time; around 15% belongs to the top ten. Sequencing was performed on cultured CD8+ T cells from PBMCs, taken from culture after CMV antigen stimulation. Source of these receptors: a human donor in good health (CMV status not recorded). Some clones in this sample may be carry-over from other donors' samples. CDR3s include the opening cysteine and the closing phenylalanine or tryptophan. A D gene is named only where the DNA matches it firmly. A row's size may be missing; if present it is once, few, many or a size class.

D | J | size | V | DNA | CDR3
NA | TRBJ2-1 | NA | TRBV20-1 | TGCAGTGCTGGGTCTATGGACTACAATGAGCAGTTCTTC | CSAGSMDYNEQFF
NA | TRBJ1-1 | few | TRBV12-3/TRBV12-4 | TGTGCCAGCGGTAGACAGGCCGGTGAAGCTTTCTTT | CASGRQAGEAFF
NA | TRBJ2-2 | few | TRBV7-9 | TGTGCCAGCACCTTTTTCATGCAGGGGCGCACCGGGGAGCTGTTTTTT | CASTFFMQGRTGELFF
NA | TRBJ1-2 | NA | TRBV29-1 | TGCAGCGTTGAAGATCAGCGCGAAGACTATGGCTACACCTTC | CSVEDQREDYGYTF
TRBD2 | TRBJ2-5 | few | TRBV10-3 | TGTGCCATCAGTCTTCGACTAGCGGGGGGCCCGGAGGCGACCCAGTACTTC | CAISLRLAGGPEATQYF
TRBD2 | TRBJ2-7 | many | TRBV20-1 | TGCAGTGCTAGAGATCGGAGCGCGGGGGTTACCTACGAGCAGTACTTC | CSARDRSAGVTYEQYF
TRBD2 | TRBJ2-1 | few | TRBV19 | TGTGCCAGTAGTATAGGAGCGGGGGTTGAGCAGTTCTTC | CASSIGAGVEQFF
NA | TRBJ2-5 | NA | TRBV6-6 | TGTGCCAGCAGTTACAGGGCAGCTCAAGAGACCCAGTACTTC | CASSYRAAQETQYF
NA | TRBJ1-2 | few | TRBV27 | TGTGCCAGCAGTTTATCGGTGGGGTTTCATGGCTACACCTTC | CASSLSVGFHGYTF
NA | TRBJ2-1 | NA | TRBV19 | TGTGCCAGCCTGGAGACTGCCTCGGTTAATGAGCAGTTCTTC | CASLETASVNEQFF
NA | TRBJ1-2 | NA | TRBV3-1 | TGTGCCAGCAGCCAAGAAACGCCCCGAAGAGCTAACTATGGCTACACCTTC | CASSQETPRRANYGYTF
TRBD1 | TRBJ2-7 | few | TRBV12-3/TRBV12-4 | TGTGCCAGCAGCCAAGCCCTCGGGGGACAGGGACACTACGAGCAGTACTTC | CASSQALGGQGHYEQYF
NA | TRBJ2-7 | NA | TRBV27 | TGTGCCAGCAGTTTAACGGACAATTACGAGCAGTACTTC | CASSLTDNYEQYF
NA | TRBJ1-2 | NA | TRBV6-1 | TGTGCCAGCAGTGAAGTGGCGGGATATAACTATGGCTACACCTTC | CASSEVAGYNYGYTF
TRBD1 | TRBJ1-6 | NA | TRBV18 | TGTGCCAGCTCACGGACAGGGGGGTTGAATTCACCCCTCCACTTT | CASSRTGGLNSPLHF
NA | TRBJ1-4 | many | TRBV7-8 | TGTGCCAGCAGCGTCGACAAGGGGTACAATGAAAAACTGTTTTTT | CASSVDKGYNEKLFF
NA | TRBJ2-1 | few | TRBV7-9 | TGTGCCAGCAGCCCCCGGGACAAGTTCTACAATGAGCAGTTCTTC | CASSPRDKFYNEQFF
TRBD2 | TRBJ2-3 | many | TRBV6-6 | TGTGCCAGCAGTTACTCGATAAGGACTAGCGGGGCTGTAATTAGCACAGATACGCAGTATTTT | CASSYSIRTSGAVISTDTQYF
TRBD2 | TRBJ2-1 | few | TRBV4-1 | TGCGCCAGCAGCCAAGATCAAGAGGGGCTAGCGGGGAACAATGAGCAGTTCTTC | CASSQDQEGLAGNNEQFF
TRBD2 | TRBJ2-1 | NA | TRBV5-1 | TGCGCCAGCAGCTTAAATGGGGGGGGGGAATACAATGAGCAGTTCTTC | CASSLNGGGEYNEQFF
TRBD1 | TRBJ1-3 | few | TRBV7-2 | TGTGCCAGCAGATCCGGGACAGGCACTGGAAACACCATATATTTT | CASRSGTGTGNTIYF
TRBD1 | TRBJ1-2 | NA | TRBV28 | TGTGCCAGCAGAAAACAGGGGACCTTTGGTGGCTACACCTTC | CASRKQGTFGGYTF
NA | TRBJ1-5 | NA | TRBV2 | TGTGCCAGCAGTGAAGGGACCTGGGACCCAGATCAGCCCCAGCATTTT | CASSEGTWDPDQPQHF
NA | TRBJ1-1 | few | TRBV24-1 | TGTGCCACCAGTGATTTCATGGGAAGGGAAGGGGCTTTCTTT | CATSDFMGREGAFF
TRBD1 | TRBJ1-2 | few | TRBV7-9 | TGTGCCAGCAGCTTAATTTTGACAGGGCGCTATGGCTACACCTTC | CASSLILTGRYGYTF
NA | TRBJ1-3 | few | TRBV12-3/TRBV12-4 | TGTGCCAGCAGCCTGGGGGTGGACTCTGGAAACACCATATATTTT | CASSLGVDSGNTIYF
NA | TRBJ1-1 | NA | TRBV28 | TGTGCCAGCAGTTCCTCGGGGAGGAACACTGAAGCTTTCTTT | CASSSSGRNTEAFF
TRBD2 | TRBJ2-1 | many | TRBV7-6 | TGTGCCAGCAGCTTAGGGACTAGCGGGGGGTACAATGAGCAGTTCTTC | CASSLGTSGGYNEQFF
NA | TRBJ1-1 | few | TRBV6-5 | TGTGCCAGCAGTCCGACAAGGGCTATGAACACTGAAGCTTTCTTT | CASSPTRAMNTEAFF
NA | TRBJ2-6 | NA | TRBV6-2/TRBV6-3 | TGTGCCAGCAGTTACGGTCAGGGGACGTCTGGGGCCAACGTCCTGACTTTC | CASSYGQGTSGANVLTF
NA | TRBJ2-3 | once | TRBV10-1 | TGCGCCAGCAGTGATAGCCTAGATACGCAGTATTTT | CASSDSLDTQYF
TRBD1 | TRBJ2-7 | NA | TRBV6-1 | TGTGCCAGCAGTCCTGGACAGGACCTAACAAAATTATACGAGCAGTACTTC | CASSPGQDLTKLYEQYF
TRBD1 | TRBJ2-2 | NA | TRBV4-1 | TGCGCCAGCAGCCAAGGGACAGGGGGCGCAACCGCCGGGGAGCTGTTTTTT | CASSQGTGGATAGELFF
NA | TRBJ1-1 | NA | TRBV6-5 | TGTGCCAGCAGTTACTCCCCAGGTATGAACACTGAAGCTTTCTTT | CASSYSPGMNTEAFF
NA | TRBJ1-1 | NA | TRBV4-1 | TGCGCCAGCAGCCAAGAACGCGTGGGCCCTGAAGCTTTCTTT | CASSQERVGPEAFF
NA | TRBJ1-6 | NA | TRBV7-9 | TGTGCCAGCAGCTTATCTCAGGACCATTCACCCCTCCACTTT | CASSLSQDHSPLHF
NA | TRBJ2-2 | many | TRBV7-6 | TGTGCCAGCAGCCCCTGGCCAGGGGAGGCCGGGGAGCTGTTTTTT | CASSPWPGEAGELFF
TRBD1 | TRBJ1-1 | few | TRBV7-6 | TGTGCCAGCAGCTCTACTAGGGGGACAGGGGAAGCTTTCTTT | CASSSTRGTGEAFF
NA | TRBJ1-5 | many | TRBV12-3/TRBV12-4 | TGTGCCAGCAGTTTAGCAGGGCTGGATCAGCCCCAGCATTTT | CASSLAGLDQPQHF
NA | TRBJ2-5 | many | TRBV7-8 | TGTGCCAGCAGCTTACGCGCGGGCTTCCAAGAGACCCAGTACTTC | CASSLRAGFQETQYF
NA | TRBJ2-4 | few | TRBV7-9 | TGTGCCAGCAGCCACCTAGAGGCAGGAGCCAAAAACATTCAGTACTTC | CASSHLEAGAKNIQYF
NA | TRBJ2-3 | NA | TRBV6-1 | TGTGCCAGCAGTCCCGACAAACACACAGATACGCAGTATTTT | CASSPDKHTDTQYF
NA | TRBJ2-2 | few | TRBV7-3 | TGTGCCAGCAGCTTACTAGAGTCGGCCGGGGAGCTGTTTTTT | CASSLLESAGELFF
NA | TRBJ2-3 | NA | TRBV28 | TGTGCCAGCAGTTTGAGTCCCCTAGGGGGAGGTCCTAGCACAGATACGCAGTATTTT | CASSLSPLGGGPSTDTQYF